This TCR beta chain was captured by sequencing in a study of shared clonotypes between healthy human individuals. CDR1 LNHNV and CDR2 YYDKDF come from the germline V gene (reference sequence). This CDR3 is 16 amino acids long. V was shortened by 6 bases and J by 2 bases, with 16 bases between the two germline ends. Findings and caveats of the study: It was only blood that was sampled, and tissue repertoires likely differ. The expectation was that sequencing depth would affect clonotype sharing among donors. A handful of donors had approximately 4.6% of their naive CD4 clonotypes in common.

Data came from immunoSEQ multiplex PCR; TCRdb stores just in-frame clones and leaves some out. The data contain 2,500,000 or so clones, 80% to 95% of them singletons. As to this clone: Its antigen remains unidentified.

Only Caucasian adults living in Nashville, Tennessee served as donors. Sequences were obtained from naive CD4+ T cells from PBMCs. The subset here: CD45RA+ positively selected. The V and J genes are TRBV15 and TRBJ1-4; D might be TRBD1 (5 bases). The TCR was taken from a man aged 18 to 30 in good health. Some clones in this sample may be carry-over from other donors' samples. The CDR3 here is CATRETEQATNEKLFF. The CDR3 DNA reads as TGTGCCACCAGGGAAACCGAACAGGCGACTAATGAAAAACTGTTTTTT.